A single sample is the source of the 13 T cell receptor beta chains below, sequenced in a study of identical twins. From the 5' RACE reads, TCRdb called clonotypes with MiXCR, one entry per CDR3 protein. The sample holds under 300,000 distinct CDR3 sequences, roughly an eighth seen once. Input material: memory (CD45RO+) T cells sorted from blood. These receptors were taken from a woman aged 18-35 years in good health.

This clonotype was seen only once. The CDR3 region is CASSGLAKNIQYF. For the CDR3, the DNA is TGTGCCAGCAGTGGACTAGCCAAAAACATTCAGTACTTC. The rearrangement joins TRBV2 to TRBJ2-4, with D unresolved. The CDR3 runs to 13 residues. Germline CDR1 reads SNHLY; CDR2 reads FYNNEI. V was trimmed by 4 bases and J by 0 bases, leaving 4 bases between them.

This chain connects TRBV9 to TRBJ1-1, with D perhaps TRBD1 (5 bases). Per the germline V gene, CDR1 is SGDLS and CDR2 is YYNGEE. The CDR3 is 13 amino acids. V was pared by 3 bases and J by 4 bases, with 10 bases between. The DNA for the CDR3 is TGTGCCAGCAGCGAACAGGTTGGCACTGAAGCTTTCTTT. Translation gives CASSEQVGTEAFF.

V is TRBV19 and J is TRBJ1-5; D is unclear. V lost 8 bases, J lost 3 bases, and 14 bases lay in between. Looked up from germline, CDR1 is LNHDA and CDR2 is SQIVND (reference sequence). This CDR3 spans 14 amino acids. CDR3 in DNA: TGTGCCAGTCGTACGGGTCGACTCAATCAGCCCCAGCATTTT. It is translated as CASRTGRLNQPQHF.

The chain has TRBV10-3 and TRBJ2-2, with D hard to call. Germline assignment: CDR1 ENHRY and CDR2 SYGVKD. This CDR3 has 16 residues. The germline V and J ends were trimmed by 0 bases and 0 bases, with 8 bases remaining between them. CDR3 loop: CAISESVAPNTGELFF. The CDR3 region has the DNA TGTGCCATCAGTGAGTCGGTCGCGCCGAACACCGGGGAGCTGTTTTTT.

This clonotype has more than one count but fewer than ten. V and J are TRBV6-1 and TRBJ2-1; D tentatively fits TRBD1 or TRBD2 (5 bases each). The CDR3 covers 14 residues. The V end lost 6 bases, the J end lost 2 bases, and 11 bases lay between the germline ends. In germline, CDR1 is MNHNS, CDR2 SASEGT. The CDR3 sequence is CASRGDSPYNEQFF. The CDR3 region has the DNA TGTGCCAGCAGGGGGGATTCCCCCTACAATGAGCAGTTCTTC.

V usage is TRBV20-1 and J usage is TRBJ1-1; 8 positions agree with TRBD1. The CDR3 is made up of 13 amino acids. Trimming took 3 bases from V and 7 from J; bases not matched to a gene: 7. Looked up from germline, CDR1 is DFQATT and CDR2 is SNEGSKA (reference sequence). CDR3 sequence (DNA): TGCAGTGCTAGTGGGGGGACAGGCCTTGAAGCTTTCTTT. Its protein product is CSASGGTGLEAFF.

The chain employs TRBV28 and TRBJ1-2; 8 nucleotides agree with TRBD1. Germline V CDR1 and CDR2: MDHEN, SYDVKM. After removal of 7 bases from V and 6 bases from J, the junction contained 16 bases not matched to a gene. The CDR3 runs to 16 residues. The CDR3 protein is CASIGPLDRAYNGYTF. The CDR3 coding sequence is TGTGCCAGCATAGGACCTTTGGACAGGGCGTATAATGGCTACACCTTC.

The rearrangement uses TRBV2 and TRBJ1-2; D gene ambiguous. The CDR3 length is 13 residues. The V and J ends lost 10 bases and 2 bases respectively, with 14 bases between them. The V gene's germline CDR1 is SNHLY and CDR2 FYNNEI. The CDR3 coding sequence is TGTGCCACCCGCGGAGGGATAAACTATGGCTACACCTTC. This gives the protein CATRGGINYGYTF.

Concerning this clonotype: Germline and junction disagree at one end, which may indicate a read error. The chain links TRBV5-1 to TRBJ2-1, with 13 bases fitting TRBD2. The CDR3 totals 15 residues. Germline CDR1 reads SGHRS; CDR2 reads YFSETQ. In DNA, the CDR3 is TGCGCCAGCAGTTTGGGACTAGCGGGGACCAATGAGCAGTTCTTC. Translation gives CASSLGLAGTNEQFF.

The sample holds a few counts of this clonotype. The rearrangement links TRBV19 to TRBJ2-4; perhaps TRBD2 as D (6 bases). Per the germline V gene, CDR1 is LNHDA and CDR2 is SQIVND (reference sequence). CDR3 size: 13 residues. Deletions cut 8 bases from V and 0 bases from J, with 8 bases between. CDR3 residues: CASGGTAKNIQYF. CDR3 nucleotides: TGTGCCAGTGGGGGGACAGCCAAAAACATTCAGTACTTC.

This clonotype has only a few counts. The genes are TRBV5-1 and TRBJ2-3, with 12 bases lining up with TRBD1. Germline-derived CDR1 and CDR2 are SGHRS and YFSETQ. V was clipped by 3 bases and J by 1 base; unmatched bases: 3. The CDR3 consists of 16 residues. The CDR3 protein is CASSSGTGGGTDTQYF. The CDR3 DNA sequence: TGCGCCAGCAGCTCGGGGACAGGGGGCGGCACAGATACGCAGTATTTT.

Comments on this clonotype: A much larger clone is a single base away; this may be a read error. The chain employs TRBV5-1 and TRBJ2-3; D may be TRBD1 (6 bases). V lost 4 bases and J 0 bases, leaving 9 bases between the germline ends. The CDR3 totals 14 residues. Germline CDR1 and CDR2: SGHRS and YFSETQ. CDR3 sequence: CASSPGQSTDTQYF. The CDR3 DNA reads TGCGCCAGCAGCCCCGGACAGAGCACAGATACGCAGTATTTT.

This clonotype was counted a few times. V gene TRBV7-9 combines with J gene TRBJ2-7, with 7 bases aligning to TRBD2. The CDR3 is 13 amino acids. With V trimmed by 3 bases and J by 4 bases, 3 bases remained unmatched. Germline V gene data show CDR1 as SEHNR and CDR2 as FQNEAQ (reference sequence). The CDR3, as DNA: TGTGCCAGCAGCTTCGCTAGCGGATACGAGCAGTACTTC. Its protein product is CASSFASGYEQYF. The full variable domain, completed using reference TRBV7-9 and TRBJ2-7, is DTGVSQNPRHKITKRGQNVTFRCDPISEHNRLYWYRQTLGQGPEFLTYFQNEAQLEKSRLLSDRFSAERPKGSFSTLEIQRTEQGDSAMYLCASSFASGYEQYFGPGTRLTVT.